This paragraph reports one T cell receptor (beta chain). CDR3 size: 14 residues. Germline loops: CDR1 LNHDA, CDR2 SQIVND (reference sequence). The J segment lost 7 bases and the V segment lost 3 bases, leaving 5 bases of the junction unmatched. The data originate from a study of cytomegalovirus exposure and HLA in healthy donors. As for the study in general: Earlier, some 180 million T cells were analyzed, and more than 100 million unique TCR beta sequences were found among them.

Both 60 Vbeta primers and 13 Jbeta primers went into the PCR. The method was immunoSEQ multiplex PCR; TCRdb's version includes in-frame clones alone and lacks a portion of them. The data contain around 110,000 clones, 65% to 75% of them singletons. The origin of this receptor is a young man in good health and CMV-seropositive. The rearrangement links TRBV19 to TRBJ1-4, with TRBD1 matching 7 bases. Sequencing was done on a sample of PBMCs. The CDR3 reads CASSIMTGTEKLFF. CDR3 DNA sequence: TGTGCCAGTAGTATCATGACAGGGACTGAAAAACTGTTTTTT.